One and the same sample provided the 9 T cell receptor beta chains below, sequenced in a study of blood T cells in healthy people across ages. PCR was performed a second time for roughly 7 to 11 cycles using a sample-barcoded 5' primer and a J-beta primer mix. MiXCR, applied by TCRdb to the 5' RACE reads, yields one record per CDR3 protein. The repertoire holds about a million distinct CDR3 sequences, with approximately 38% as singletons. The sequenced sample was blood. The receptors here all came from a man younger than 35 in good health.

This chain links TRBV12-3 or TRBV12-4 with TRBJ1-1; D may be TRBD1 (6 bases). V gave up 6 bases and J gave up 5 bases, with 19 bases separating them. CDR3 length: 15 amino acids. The CDR3 DNA reads TGTGCCAGCAGACGAAGGGGCACCCAGGGGACTGAAGCTTTCTTT. Translated, it gives CASRRRGTQGTEAFF.

This chain joins TRBV20-1 and TRBJ2-5, with 9 bases matching TRBD2. There are 15 residues in the CDR3. The germline V gene encodes CDR1 DFQATT and CDR2 SNEGSKA (reference sequence). V lost 6 bases to trimming and J lost 0 bases; unmatched junction nucleotides: 8. CDR3 coding DNA: TGCAGTGCCCGAGTCCCTAGCGGGGACCAAGAGACCCAGTACTTC. It is translated as CSARVPSGDQETQYF.

CDR3 bases: TGTGCCAGCAGTGAAGTAGCTCCAGCGCACAATGAGCAGTTCTTC. This codes for CASSEVAPAHNEQFF. The gene calls are TRBV6-1 and TRBJ2-1; the D is unclear. Germline V lookup: CDR1 MNHNS, CDR2 SASEGT. The CDR3 runs 15 residues. The V end was cut by 1 base, the J end by 5 bases, with 12 bases between.

This clonotype was found once. The rearrangement uses TRBV7-2 and TRBJ1-1; TRBD1 matches 11 bases. The CDR3 covers 17 residues. The junction had 8 bases not matched to a gene; V was cut back by 5 bases and J by 0 bases. Germline V lookup: CDR1 SGHTA, CDR2 FQGNSA. The CDR3 nucleotides are TGTGCCAGCAGCCCTCGGACAGGGGGCCTAATGAACACTGAAGCTTTCTTT. This codes for CASSPRTGGLMNTEAFF. The whole variable domain, remainder taken from reference TRBV7-2 and TRBJ1-1, is GAGVSQSPSNKVTEKGKDVELRCDPISGHTALYWYRQSLGQGLEFLIYFQGNSAPDKSGLPSDRFSAERTGGSVSTLTIQRTQQEDSAVYLCASSPRTGGLMNTEAFFGQGTRLTVV.

The chain employs TRBV20-1 and TRBJ2-1; 9 bases match TRBD2. Germline V gene data show CDR1 as DFQATT and CDR2 as SNEGSKA (reference sequence). This CDR3 spans 15 amino acids. V gave up 6 bases and J gave up 5 bases; unmatched junction bases: 11. The CDR3 DNA reads TGCAGTGCCAAATTAGCGGGGGCCAAGAACAATGAGCAGTTCTTC. It specifies CSAKLAGAKNNEQFF.

This clonotype has a handful of counts. CDR3 nucleotide sequence: TGTGCCAGCAGCCTCATTGGGGCTAATGAAAAACTGTTTTTT. Its protein product is CASSLIGANEKLFF. The V gene is TRBV7-9, the J gene TRBJ1-4; no clear D. Germline CDR1 SEHNR, CDR2 FQNEAQ (reference sequence). The CDR3 runs 14 residues. With 5 bases removed from V and 3 bases from J, the gap between germline ends came to 10 bases.

The chain recombines TRBV5-1 with TRBJ1-1; no clear D. The CDR3 contains 14 residues. The germline CDR1 and CDR2 sequences are SGHRS and YFSETQ. Trimming removed 4 bases at V and 0 bases at J, with 10 bases between. The DNA of the CDR3 is TGCGCCAGCAGCATCAAAGCGGTGAACACTGAAGCTTTCTTT. Encoded protein: CASSIKAVNTEAFF.

This clonotype showed up just a few times. The J gene is TRBJ1-2, the V gene TRBV6-5; 10 bases line up with TRBD1. Trimming at V came to 9 bases and at J to 7 bases, leaving 8 bases not matched to a gene. The V gene's germline CDR1 is MNHEY and CDR2 SVGAGI. This CDR3 has 13 residues. The chain's CDR3 is CASKPDRGIGYTF. In DNA form, the CDR3 reads TGTGCCAGTAAACCGGACAGGGGGATTGGCTACACCTTC.

The chain joins TRBV5-1 to TRBJ1-1, with TRBD1 identical over 11 bases. Germline V gives CDR1 SGHRS, CDR2 YFSETQ. Trimming took 7 bases from V and 6 from J; bases not matched to a gene: 8. The CDR3 covers 14 residues. CDR3: CASGTGGDPPEAFF. In DNA form, the CDR3 reads TGCGCCAGCGGGACAGGGGGGGATCCCCCTGAAGCTTTCTTT. The full variable domain, with the rest looked up from reference TRBV5-1 and TRBJ1-1, is KAGVTQTPRYLIKTRGQQVTLSCSPISGHRSVSWYQQTPGQGLQFLFEYFSETQRNKGNFPGRFSGRQFSNSRSEMNVSTLELGDSALYLCASGTGGDPPEAFFGQGTRLTVV.